This T cell receptor (beta chain) was captured by sequencing in a study of blood T cell repertoires in COVID-19. About the study: Specimens from acute and convalescent COVID-19 originated in the United States, Italy and Spain.

The table lists this clone with a few counts. Authors' processing steps: Estimation of nucleated cell counts was performed using reference gene primer amplification. Here immunoSEQ multiplex PCR was the method, and the copy in TCRdb shows in-frame clones only, minus some. V and J calls and clone size come straight from that table; D and trimming were deduced from the DNA. The table shows tens of thousands of clones, with less than 95% occurring only once. Germline V lookup: CDR1 MNHEY, CDR2 SMNVEV (reference sequence). This CDR3 is built from 15 residues. V lost 0 bases, J lost 3 bases, and 12 bases lay in between.

The sample was peripheral blood. The rearrangement uses TRBV27 and TRBJ2-7; the D gene is possibly TRBD2 (5 bases). This TCR came from a man aged 35 to 55 with acute or convalescent COVID-19. The CDR3 nucleotides read TGTGCCAGCAGTTTATCGGCAAGCGGATACTACGAGCAGTACTTC. The encoded protein is CASSLSASGYYEQYF.